This T cell receptor (beta chain) derives from a study of T cells in localized non-small cell lung cancer. Regarding the study as a whole: Appearing in adjacent lung were a median about 50 of the top 100 tumor clones. A raised T cell density in blood coincided with lengthier overall survival. Heterogeneity remains possible, as sequencing covered one tumor region only. Exceeding tumor, uninvolved adjacent lung had the highest T cell clonality.

Trimming stripped 2 bases from V and 8 bases from J, with 19 bases between. The germline gives CDR1 SNHLY, CDR2 FYNNEI. CDR3 length equals 17 residues. Measured with immunoSEQ multiplex PCR; TCRdb has only the in-frame clones, and not every one. The repertoire holds 55,000 to 75,000 clones, with 80% to 90% as singletons. About this clone itself: The antigen is not known.

The chain has TRBV2 and TRBJ1-6; D is perhaps TRBD1 (5 bases). Specimen: peripheral blood, collected before any cancer treatment. The receptor was isolated from a male donor aged 60 or older with stage III squamous cell lung carcinoma. CDR3 nucleotide sequence: TGTGCCAGCAGTGAACGGGGGGACCGTACTCTCGATTCACCCCTCCACTTT. It is translated as CASSERGDRTLDSPLHF. Using reference TRBV2 and TRBJ1-6 for the parts outside the CDR3, the full variable domain is EPEVTQTPSHQVTQMGQEVILRCVPISNHLYFYWYRQILGQKVEFLVSFYNNEISEKSEIFDDQFSVERPDGSNFTLKIRSTKLEDSAMYFCASSERGDRTLDSPLHFGNGTRLTVT.